This T cell receptor beta chain emerged from a study of blood T cell repertoires in COVID-19. As for the study in general: Sample material is recorded as cDNA or gDNA derived from T cells, B-cell-depleted T cells, or PBMCs.

The CDR3 consists of 15 residues. Trimming removed 4 bases from V and 4 bases from J; junction bases left unmatched: 9. Germline V CDR1 and CDR2: LGHDT, YNNKEL (reference sequence). As handled by the study authors: For nucleated cells, counts were estimated from reference gene primer amplification. Some clones are missing from TCRdb's copy, which holds only in-frame ones; the method was immunoSEQ multiplex PCR. D and trimming were read from the DNA, whereas the V and J calls and clone size are those reported in that table. The profile shows hundreds of thousands of clones, around 82% of them singletons.

The specimen sequenced was peripheral blood. The J gene is TRBJ2-7, the V gene TRBV3-1 (or the pseudogene TRBV3-2); 8 nucleotides align to TRBD1. This sequence was found in a woman at least 80 years old with active or convalescent COVID-19. This CDR3 reads CASSLSGQGAYEQYF. The CDR3 nucleotides are TGTGCCAGCAGCCTAAGTGGACAGGGAGCGTACGAGCAGTACTTC.